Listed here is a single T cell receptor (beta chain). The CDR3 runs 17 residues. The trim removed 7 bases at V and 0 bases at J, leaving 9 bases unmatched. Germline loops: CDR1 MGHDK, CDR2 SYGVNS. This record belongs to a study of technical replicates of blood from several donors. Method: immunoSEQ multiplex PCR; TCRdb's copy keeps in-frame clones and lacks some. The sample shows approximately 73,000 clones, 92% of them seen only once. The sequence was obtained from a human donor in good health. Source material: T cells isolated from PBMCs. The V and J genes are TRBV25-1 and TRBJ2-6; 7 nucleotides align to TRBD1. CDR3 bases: TGTGCCAGCACCATGGGGACAGTTCTCTCTGGGGCCAACGTCCTGACTTTC. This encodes CASTMGTVLSGANVLTF.